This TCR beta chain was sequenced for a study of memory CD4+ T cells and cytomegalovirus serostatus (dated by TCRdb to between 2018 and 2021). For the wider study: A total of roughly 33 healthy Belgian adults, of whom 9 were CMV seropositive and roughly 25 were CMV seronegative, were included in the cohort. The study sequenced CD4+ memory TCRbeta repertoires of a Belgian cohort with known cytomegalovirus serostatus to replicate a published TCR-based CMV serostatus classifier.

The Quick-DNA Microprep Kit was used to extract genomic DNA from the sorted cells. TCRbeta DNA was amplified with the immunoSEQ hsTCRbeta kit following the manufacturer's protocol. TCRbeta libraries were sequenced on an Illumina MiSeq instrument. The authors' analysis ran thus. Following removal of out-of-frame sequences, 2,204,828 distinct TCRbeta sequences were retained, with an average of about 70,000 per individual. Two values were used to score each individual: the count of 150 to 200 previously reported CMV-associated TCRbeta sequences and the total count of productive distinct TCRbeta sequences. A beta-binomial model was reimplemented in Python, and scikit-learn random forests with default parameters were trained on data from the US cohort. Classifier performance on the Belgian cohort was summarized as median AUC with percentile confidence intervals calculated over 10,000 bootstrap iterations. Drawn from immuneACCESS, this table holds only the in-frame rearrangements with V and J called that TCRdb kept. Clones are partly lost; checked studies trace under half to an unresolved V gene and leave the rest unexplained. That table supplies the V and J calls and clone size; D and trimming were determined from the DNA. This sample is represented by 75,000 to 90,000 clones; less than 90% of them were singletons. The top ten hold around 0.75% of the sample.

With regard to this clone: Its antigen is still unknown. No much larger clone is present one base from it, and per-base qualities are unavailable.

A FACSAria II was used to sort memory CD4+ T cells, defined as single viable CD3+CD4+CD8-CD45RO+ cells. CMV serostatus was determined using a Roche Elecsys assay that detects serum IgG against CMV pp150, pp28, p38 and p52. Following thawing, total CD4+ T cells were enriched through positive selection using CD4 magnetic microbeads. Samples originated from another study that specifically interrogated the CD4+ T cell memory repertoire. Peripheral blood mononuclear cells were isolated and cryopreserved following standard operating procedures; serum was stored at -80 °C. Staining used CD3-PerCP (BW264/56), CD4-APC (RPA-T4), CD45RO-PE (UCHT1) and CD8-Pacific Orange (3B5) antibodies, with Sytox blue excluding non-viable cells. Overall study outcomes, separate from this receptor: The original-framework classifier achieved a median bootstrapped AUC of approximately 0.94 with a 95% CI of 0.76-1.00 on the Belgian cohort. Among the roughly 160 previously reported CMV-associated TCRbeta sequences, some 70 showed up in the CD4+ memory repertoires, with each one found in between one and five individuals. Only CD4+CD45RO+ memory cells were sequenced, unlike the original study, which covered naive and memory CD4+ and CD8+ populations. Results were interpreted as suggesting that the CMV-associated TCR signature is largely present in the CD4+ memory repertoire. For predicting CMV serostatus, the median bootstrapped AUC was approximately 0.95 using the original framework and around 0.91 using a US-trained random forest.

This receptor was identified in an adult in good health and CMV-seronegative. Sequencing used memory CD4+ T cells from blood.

The DNA sequence follows: TGCGCCAGCAGCTTGGCCGTAACTAGCGGGGACTACGAGCAGTACTTC. This sequence encodes CASSLAVTSGDYEQYF. Rearrangement joined TRBV5-1 to TRBJ2-7, and TRBD2 matches 10 of the central bases. The CDR3 numbers 16 residues from cysteine through phenylalanine. Just CDR3 DNA is preserved here, 48 bases in frame from base 1. Trimming accounts for 0 bases at V and 3 bases at J, while the number of junction bases matched to no gene is 6. As encoded in the germline V gene, CDR1 is SGHRS while CDR2 is YFSETQ.